This T cell receptor (beta chain) was captured in a study of cytomegalovirus exposure and HLA in healthy donors. With V trimmed by 0 bases and J by 0 bases, 4 bases remained unmatched. The V gene's germline CDR1 is SGHRS and CDR2 YFSETQ. The CDR3 covers 16 residues. Generated by immunoSEQ multiplex PCR, the TCRdb table keeps only in-frame clones and is missing some. The sample has roughly 120,000 clones; more than 75% are singletons. The TCR originated in a woman aged 25 to 45 in good health and CMV-seropositive. The chain couples TRBV5-1 to TRBJ1-1; 8 bases match TRBD1. The sequenced material came from PBMCs. The CDR3 region has the DNA TGCGCCAGCAGCTTGGTATCAGGGGGCTTGAACACTGAAGCTTTCTTT. Residues: CASSLVSGGLNTEAFF.